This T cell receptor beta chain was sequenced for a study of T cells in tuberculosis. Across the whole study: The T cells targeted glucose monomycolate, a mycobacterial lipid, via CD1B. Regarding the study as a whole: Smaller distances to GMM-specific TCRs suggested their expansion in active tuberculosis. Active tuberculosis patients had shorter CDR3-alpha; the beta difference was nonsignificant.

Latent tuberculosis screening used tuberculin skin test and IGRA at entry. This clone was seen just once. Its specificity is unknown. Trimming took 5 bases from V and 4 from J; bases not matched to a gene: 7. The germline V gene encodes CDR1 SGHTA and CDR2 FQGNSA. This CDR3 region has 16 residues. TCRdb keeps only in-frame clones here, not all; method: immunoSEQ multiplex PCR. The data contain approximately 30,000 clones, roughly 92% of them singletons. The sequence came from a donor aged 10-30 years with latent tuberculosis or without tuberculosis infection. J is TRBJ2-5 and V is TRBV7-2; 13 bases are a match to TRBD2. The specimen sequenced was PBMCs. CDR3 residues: CASSTGLAGVSETQYF. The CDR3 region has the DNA TGTGCCAGCAGCACAGGACTAGCGGGGGTCTCAGAGACCCAGTACTTC.